These T cell receptor beta chains were read from a single sample in a study of a mutant IDH1 vaccine in newly diagnosed glioma. These TCRs are of unknown antigen specificity. Sequenced by immunoSEQ multiplex PCR; TCRdb stores in-frame clones only, minus some. The data show about 41,000 clones, 85% to 90% seen once. The sample consisted of PBMCs, taken from a glioma patient whose treatment included an IDH1 peptide vaccine. All receptors come from a middle-aged man with glioma. Each CDR3 is given with its conserved first and last residue. D genes are given only for firm matches. Expanded clones are given a class, and other clones once, few, many or no size at all.

size: few; V: TRBV6-1; D: .; J: TRBJ1-1; CDR3: CASSTTGDTEAFF; DNA: TGTGCCAGCAGTACTACGGGGGACACTGAAGCTTTCTTT
size: .; V: TRBV6-5; D: .; J: TRBJ1-1; CDR3: CASSSGTSRFTEAFF; DNA: TGTGCCAGCAGTTCCGGGACCTCGCGTTTCACTGAAGCTTTCTTT
size: .; V: TRBV28; D: TRBD1; J: TRBJ1-4; CDR3: CASSAPGGDEKLFF; DNA: TGTGCCAGCAGTGCCCCAGGGGGCGATGAAAAACTGTTTTTT
size: .; V: TRBV29-1; D: TRBD2; J: TRBJ2-1; CDR3: CSVAKAGGSGEQFF; DNA: TGCAGCGTTGCGAAAGCGGGAGGGAGCGGCGAGCAGTTCTTC
size: once; V: TRBV4-1; D: .; J: TRBJ2-5; CDR3: CASSQEGLRGAIQETQYF; DNA: TGCGCCAGCAGCCAAGAAGGTCTTAGGGGGGCCATTCAAGAGACCCAGTACTTC
size: .; V: TRBV6-1; D: .; J: TRBJ2-7; CDR3: CASSDRSFDEQYF; DNA: TGTGCCAGCAGCGATAGATCTTTCGACGAGCAGTACTTC
size: .; V: TRBV11-2; D: .; J: TRBJ2-5; CDR3: CASSLDGTLGETQYF; DNA: TGTGCCAGCAGCTTAGACGGGACTCTCGGGGAGACCCAGTACTTC
size: .; V: TRBV10-3; D: TRBD1; J: TRBJ2-7; CDR3: CAISIRTGGEYEQYF; DNA: TGTGCCATCAGTATTCGGACAGGGGGCGAGTACGAGCAGTACTTC
size: .; V: TRBV2; D: .; J: TRBJ2-5; CDR3: CASRQGYEQETQYF; DNA: TGTGCCAGCAGACAGGGTTATGAACAAGAGACCCAGTACTTC
size: few; V: TRBV18; D: .; J: TRBJ2-6; CDR3: CASSPEGFGANVLTF; DNA: TGTGCCAGCTCACCAGAGGGGTTTGGGGCCAACGTCCTGACTTTC
size: .; V: TRBV5-4; D: TRBD1; J: TRBJ1-2; CDR3: CASSLRDRRSGYTF; DNA: TGTGCCAGCAGCCTCCGGGACAGAAGGTCTGGCTACACCTTC
size: .; V: TRBV30; D: .; J: TRBJ1-2; CDR3: CAARLREYGYTF; DNA: TGTGCCGCACGACTTAGGGAATATGGCTACACCTTC
size: .; V: TRBV28; D: .; J: TRBJ2-5; CDR3: CASSEPQGGETQYF; DNA: TGTGCCAGCAGTGAACCACAGGGAGGGGAGACCCAGTACTTC
size: .; V: TRBV7-2; D: .; J: TRBJ2-5; CDR3: CASSFGREWGQETQYF; DNA: TGTGCCAGCAGCTTCGGTCGGGAGTGGGGACAAGAGACCCAGTACTTC
size: .; V: TRBV4-3; D: .; J: TRBJ1-5; CDR3: CASSQDEGPLGPQHF; DNA: TGCGCCAGCAGCCAAGATGAGGGACCCCTGGGGCCCCAGCATTTT
size: .; V: TRBV5-5; D: .; J: TRBJ2-7; CDR3: CASSLSVQSTYEQYF; DNA: TGTGCCAGCAGCTTGAGTGTCCAGTCCACCTACGAGCAGTACTTC
size: .; V: TRBV27; D: .; J: TRBJ1-1; CDR3: CASSSSGQIEAFF; DNA: TGTGCCAGCAGCTCCTCAGGACAGATAGAAGCTTTCTTT
size: .; V: TRBV7-9; D: TRBD2; J: TRBJ2-2; CDR3: CASSPGLAGARELFF; DNA: TGTGCCAGCAGCCCGGGACTAGCGGGAGCCCGGGAGCTGTTTTTT
size: .; V: TRBV28; D: TRBD1; J: TRBJ1-4; CDR3: CASSFSGQTSEKLFF; DNA: TGTGCCAGCAGTTTCTCGGGACAGACCAGTGAAAAACTGTTTTTT
size: .; V: TRBV29-1; D: .; J: TRBJ2-1; CDR3: CSVPGARNEQFF; DNA: TGCAGCGTTCCGGGGGCAAGGAATGAGCAGTTCTTC
size: .; V: TRBV28; D: TRBD1; J: TRBJ1-1; CDR3: CASSSPKGTATLRAFF; DNA: TGTGCCAGCAGTTCCCCTAAGGGGACAGCTACCTTGAGGGCTTTCTTT
size: .; V: TRBV5-1; D: TRBD2; J: TRBJ2-1; CDR3: CASRSLAGVSNEQFF; DNA: TGCGCCAGCAGGTCTCTAGCGGGAGTATCGAATGAGCAGTTCTTC
size: .; V: TRBV6-5; D: .; J: TRBJ1-5; CDR3: CASSYSGGRGQPQHF; DNA: TGTGCCAGCAGTTACTCGGGGGGCCGCGGACAGCCCCAGCATTTT
size: once; V: TRBV4-2; D: .; J: TRBJ1-1; CDR3: CASSQDEGGVGAEAFF; DNA: TGTGCCAGCAGCCAAGATGAGGGAGGGGTAGGCGCTGAAGCTTTCTTT
size: .; V: TRBV15; D: .; J: TRBJ2-7; CDR3: CATSRDLMGAASYEQYF; DNA: TGTGCCACCAGCAGAGATTTGATGGGGGCGGCTTCCTACGAGCAGTACTTC